Presented here are 14 T cell receptor beta chains from one specimen sequenced in a study of blood T cells in healthy people across ages. Then a second PCR, running about 7 to 11 cycles, was carried out with a sample-barcoded 5' primer and a J-beta primer mix. In TCRdb, the 5' RACE reads were re-called with MiXCR into one record per CDR3 protein. The sample holds 1 million or so distinct CDR3 sequences, 45% seen once. Sequenced sample: blood. The receptors stem from a woman aged 60-75 years in good health.

CDR3: CASSYGKTNEKLFF. CDR3 DNA: TGTGCCAGCAGTTACGGGAAAACTAATGAAAAACTGTTTTTT. The V and J genes are TRBV27 and TRBJ1-4, with unresolved D. Germline lookup yields CDR1 MNHEY and CDR2 SMNVEV (reference sequence). The CDR3 has 14 residues. Trimming removed 4 bases from V and 1 base from J, with 7 bases in between.

This clonotype was found a few times. The chain couples TRBV20-1 to TRBJ1-5, with TRBD1 as a possible D gene (5 bases). This CDR3 region has 15 residues. Germline CDR1 reads DFQATT; CDR2 reads SNEGSKA (reference sequence). Deletions cut 3 bases from V and 2 bases from J, with 14 bases between. CDR3 in DNA: TGCAGTGCTAGCCCAGCAGGGCTACGCAATCAGCCCCAGCATTTT. This sequence encodes CSASPAGLRNQPQHF.

CDR3 DNA sequence: TGTGCCAGCAGCTCCCCGTGGCGGGGGACCCACGCGGCTAATGAAAAACTGTTTTTT. It translates to CASSSPWRGTHAANEKLFF. This chain uses TRBV7-3 with TRBJ1-4, with a weak D call TRBD1 (5 bases). This CDR3 has 19 amino acids. Germline V lookup: CDR1 SGHTA, CDR2 FQGTGA. Trimming left V 4 bases short and J 3 bases short, with 24 bases between. The full variable domain, with the rest looked up from reference TRBV7-3 and TRBJ1-4, is GAGVSQTPSNKVTEKGKYVELRCDPISGHTALYWYRQSLGQGPEFLIYFQGTGAADDSGLPNDRFFAVRPEGSVSTLKIQRTERGDSAVYLCASSSPWRGTHAANEKLFFGSGTQLSVL.

This clonotype was detected a few times. This sequence joins TRBV2 and TRBJ2-7; possibly TRBD1 for D (5 bases). The DNA end lines up better with TRBJ2-5; the J call may be wrong. From germline, CDR1 is SNHLY and CDR2 FYNNEI. This CDR3 is built from 15 residues. CDR3 in DNA: TGTGCCAGCAGGATGGGCAGGGTAGTAAGGGAGACCCAGTACTTC. Protein: CASRMGRVVRETQYF.

The V and J genes are TRBV4-1 and TRBJ2-5; a weak D match, TRBD2 (5 bases). Trimming stripped 0 bases from V and 5 bases from J, with 10 bases between. The CDR3 covers 14 residues. From germline, CDR1 is MGHRA and CDR2 YSYEKL. The DNA for the CDR3 is TGCGCCAGCAGCCAAGATCCGGGAAGCGAGACCCAGTACTTC. As protein: CASSQDPGSETQYF.

A few counts support this clonotype. The CDR3 nucleotides are TGTGCCAGCAGCTTAGCGCAGGGGCGGGGGACTGAAGCTTTCTTT. It translates to CASSLAQGRGTEAFF. The chain uses TRBV13 and TRBJ1-1; a possible D gene is TRBD1 (6 bases). The CDR3 is 15 amino acids. V lost 1 base to trimming and J lost 5 bases, with 14 bases between them. Germline values: CDR1 PRHDT, CDR2 FYEKMQ (reference sequence). Full variable domain (remainder filled in from reference TRBV13 and TRBJ1-1): AAGVIQSPRHLIKEKRETATLKCYPIPRHDTVYWYQQGPGQDPQFLISFYEKMQSDKGSIPDRFSAQQFSDYHSELNMSSLELGDSALYFCASSLAQGRGTEAFFGQGTRLTVV.

Concerning this clonotype itself: The junction shows a germline mismatch at one end, possibly a read error. This chain connects TRBV9 to TRBJ1-1; D is unclear. The CDR3 is 15 amino acids. CDR1 and CDR2 from the germline V gene are SGDLS and YYNGEE. The CDR3 loop reads CASSPSLSWNTEAFF. The CDR3 nucleotides read TGCGCCAGCAGCCCCAGTTTGAGTTGGAACACTGAAGCTTTCTTT.

The gene calls are TRBV30 and TRBJ2-3, with 8 bases fitting TRBD2. Germline CDR1 and CDR2: GTSNPN and SVGIG (reference sequence). With V trimmed by 2 bases and J by 7 bases, 8 bases remained unmatched. CDR3 length: 14 amino acids. CDR3 nucleotide sequence: TGTGCCTGGAGTCTCGCGGGAGGCACGAATACGCAGTATTTT. Protein: CAWSLAGGTNTQYF. The full variable domain, in which reference TRBV30 and TRBJ2-3 provide the parts outside the CDR3, is SQTIHQWPATLVQPVGSPLSLECTVEGTSNPNLYWYRQAAGRGLQLLFYSVGIGQISSEVPQNLSASRPQDRQFILSSKKLLLSDSGFYLCAWSLAGGTNTQYFGPGTRLTVL.

The chain couples TRBV6-4 to TRBJ2-7, with 12 bases matching TRBD2. CDR1 MRHNA and CDR2 SNTAGT come from the germline V gene. With V trimmed by 6 bases and J by 3 bases, 6 bases remained unmatched. The CDR3 covers 15 residues. CDR3 amino acids: CASSETSGRGYEQYF. In nucleotides, the CDR3 is TGTGCCAGCAGCGAGACTAGCGGGAGAGGCTACGAGCAGTACTTC.

V is TRBV5-1 and J is TRBJ2-5, with D possibly being TRBD1 (5 bases). The V end lost 0 bases, the J end lost 5 bases, and 11 bases lay between the germline ends. Germline CDR1 is SGHRS and CDR2 is YFSETQ. CDR3 length: 14 amino acids. CDR3 nucleotide sequence: TGCGCCAGCAGCTTGGCAGGGCAGTGGGAGACCCAGTACTTC. Translation gives CASSLAGQWETQYF. The full variable domain, in which reference TRBV5-1 and TRBJ2-5 provide the parts outside the CDR3, is KAGVTQTPRYLIKTRGQQVTLSCSPISGHRSVSWYQQTPGQGLQFLFEYFSETQRNKGNFPGRFSGRQFSNSRSEMNVSTLELGDSALYLCASSLAGQWETQYFGPGTRLLVL.

The genes are TRBV25-1 and TRBJ2-7, with TRBD1 identical over 7 bases. The CDR3 is 15 residues long. The germline V gene encodes CDR1 MGHDK and CDR2 SYGVNS. V was pared by 0 bases and J by 3 bases, with 5 bases of the junction left unmatched. The CDR3 is CASSEYRDSVYEQYF. In DNA form, the CDR3 reads TGTGCCAGCAGTGAATATCGGGACAGCGTCTACGAGCAGTACTTC.

The chain recombines TRBV20-1 with TRBJ2-1; 10 bases align to TRBD2. V shed 5 bases and J 5 bases; nucleotides not matched to a gene: 3. The length of the CDR3 is 13 residues. Germline V gene data show CDR1 as DFQATT and CDR2 as SNEGSKA (reference sequence). The CDR3 DNA is TGCAGTGCTCCCGGGACTAGCGACAATGAGCAGTTCTTC. Translated, it gives CSAPGTSDNEQFF.

The chain couples TRBV10-1 to TRBJ2-3, with 7 bases aligning to TRBD2. V shed 0 bases and J 3 bases; nucleotides not matched to a gene: 3. The CDR3 consists of 15 residues. Germline CDR1 and CDR2: WNHNN and SYGVQD (reference sequence). This CDR3 reads CASSESGGGTDTQYF. The CDR3 nucleotides are TGCGCCAGCAGTGAGTCTGGGGGGGGAACAGATACGCAGTATTTT.

This clonotype turned up a few times. The V gene is TRBV29-1, the J gene TRBJ1-2, with 7 bases matching TRBD1. This CDR3 spans 13 amino acids. Germline V CDR1 and CDR2: SQVTM, ANQGSEA. V was pared by 4 bases and J by 6 bases, with 8 bases of the junction left unmatched. CDR3 sequence reads: CSVGSTGMNGYTF. CDR3 coding DNA: TGCAGCGTTGGATCGACAGGGATGAATGGCTACACCTTC.